Sequencing of this TCR beta chain was carried out in a study of beta chain features in type 1 diabetes. The sequenced template was cDNA made from the entire isolated RNA. TCRdb keeps only in-frame clones here, not all; method: immunoSEQ multiplex PCR. The repertoire includes about 260,000 clones, around 68% of them detected once, and 0.053% sits in the top ten. The sequencing sample was made of naive CD4+ T cells from blood. The source is a man under 40 in good health.

The CDR3 here is CAIRVGTGDPEQYF. The CDR3 DNA reads as TGTGCCATCAGGGTTGGGACAGGGGATCCCGAGCAGTACTTC. The V gene is TRBV10-3, the J gene TRBJ2-7, with 10 nucleotides matching TRBD1. Germline loops: CDR1 ENHRY, CDR2 SYGVKD. The CDR3 is 14 amino acids. J gave up 6 bases and V 6 bases, and 8 bases lay outside the gene matches.